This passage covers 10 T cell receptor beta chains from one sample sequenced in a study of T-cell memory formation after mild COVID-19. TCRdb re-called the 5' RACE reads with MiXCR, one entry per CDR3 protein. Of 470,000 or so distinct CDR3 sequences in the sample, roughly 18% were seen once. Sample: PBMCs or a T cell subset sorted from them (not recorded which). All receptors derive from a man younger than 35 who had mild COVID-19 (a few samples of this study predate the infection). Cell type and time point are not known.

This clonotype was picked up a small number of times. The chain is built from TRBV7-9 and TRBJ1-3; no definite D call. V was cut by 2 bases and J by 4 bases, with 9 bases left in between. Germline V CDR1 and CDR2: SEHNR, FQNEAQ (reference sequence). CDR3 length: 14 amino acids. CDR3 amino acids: CASSLLMEGNTIYF. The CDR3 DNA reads TGTGCCAGCAGCTTATTGATGGAAGGAAACACCATATATTTT.

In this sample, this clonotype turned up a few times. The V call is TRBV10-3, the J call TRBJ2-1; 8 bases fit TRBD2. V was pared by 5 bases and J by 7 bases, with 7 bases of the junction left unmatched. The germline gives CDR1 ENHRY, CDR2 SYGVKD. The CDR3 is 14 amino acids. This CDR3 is CAISKEGLVNEQFF. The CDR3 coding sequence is TGTGCCATCAGTAAGGAGGGACTAGTTAATGAGCAGTTCTTC.

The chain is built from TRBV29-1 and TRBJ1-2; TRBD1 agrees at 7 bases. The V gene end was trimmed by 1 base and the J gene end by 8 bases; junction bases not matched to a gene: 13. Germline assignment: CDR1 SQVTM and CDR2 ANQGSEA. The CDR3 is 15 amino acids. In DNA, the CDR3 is TGCAGCGTTGAAGGTACTACGACAGGGATGAACGGCTACACCTTC. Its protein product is CSVEGTTTGMNGYTF.

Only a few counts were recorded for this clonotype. CDR3 sequence (DNA): TGTGCCAGCAGTTTAAGGGACGAGCAGTACTTC. This gives the protein CASSLRDEQYF. The genes are TRBV12-3 or TRBV12-4 and TRBJ2-7; D not certain. The CDR3 covers 11 residues. V lost 2 bases and J 5 bases, leaving 4 bases between the germline ends.

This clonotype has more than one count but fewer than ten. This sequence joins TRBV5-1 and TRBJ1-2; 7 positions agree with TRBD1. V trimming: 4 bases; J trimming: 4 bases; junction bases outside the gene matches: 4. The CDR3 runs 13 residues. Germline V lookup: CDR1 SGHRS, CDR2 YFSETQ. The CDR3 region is CASSVGQVYGYTF. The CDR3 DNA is TGCGCCAGCAGCGTCGGACAGGTCTATGGCTACACCTTC.

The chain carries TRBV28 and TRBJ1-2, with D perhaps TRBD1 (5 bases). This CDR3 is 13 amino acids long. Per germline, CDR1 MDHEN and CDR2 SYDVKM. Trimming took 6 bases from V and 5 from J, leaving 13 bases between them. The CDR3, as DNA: TGTGCCAGCAGCCTTGGGACTGAATATGGCTACACCTTC. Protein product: CASSLGTEYGYTF.

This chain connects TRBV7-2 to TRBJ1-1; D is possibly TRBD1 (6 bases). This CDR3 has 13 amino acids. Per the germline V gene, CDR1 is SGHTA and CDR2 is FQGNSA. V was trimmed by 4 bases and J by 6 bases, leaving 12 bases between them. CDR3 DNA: TGTGCCAGCAGCTACAGGGTTCCGGCTGAAGCTTTCTTT. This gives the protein CASSYRVPAEAFF.

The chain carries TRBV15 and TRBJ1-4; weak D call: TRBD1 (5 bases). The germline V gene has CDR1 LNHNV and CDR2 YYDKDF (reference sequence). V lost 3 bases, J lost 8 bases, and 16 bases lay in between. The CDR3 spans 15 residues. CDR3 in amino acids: CATSRAGTSREKLFF. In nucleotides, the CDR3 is TGTGCCACCAGCAGGGCCGGGACGTCGCGAGAAAAACTGTTTTTT.

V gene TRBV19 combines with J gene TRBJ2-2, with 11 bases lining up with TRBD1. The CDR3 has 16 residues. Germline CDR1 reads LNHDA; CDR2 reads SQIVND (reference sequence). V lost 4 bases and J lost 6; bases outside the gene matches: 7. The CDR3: CASSTRTGGGSGELFF. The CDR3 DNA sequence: TGTGCCAGTAGTACCCGGACAGGGGGCGGTTCCGGGGAGCTGTTTTTT.

The CDR3 loop is CASSQDLINNEQFF. The CDR3 coding sequence is TGTGCCAGCAGCCAAGATCTAATAAACAATGAGCAGTTCTTC. The rearrangement uses TRBV14 and TRBJ2-1; D is unresolved. The CDR3 length is 14 residues. Looked up from germline, CDR1 is SGHDN and CDR2 is FVKESK. Trimming removed 0 bases from V and 5 bases from J, with 8 bases in between.